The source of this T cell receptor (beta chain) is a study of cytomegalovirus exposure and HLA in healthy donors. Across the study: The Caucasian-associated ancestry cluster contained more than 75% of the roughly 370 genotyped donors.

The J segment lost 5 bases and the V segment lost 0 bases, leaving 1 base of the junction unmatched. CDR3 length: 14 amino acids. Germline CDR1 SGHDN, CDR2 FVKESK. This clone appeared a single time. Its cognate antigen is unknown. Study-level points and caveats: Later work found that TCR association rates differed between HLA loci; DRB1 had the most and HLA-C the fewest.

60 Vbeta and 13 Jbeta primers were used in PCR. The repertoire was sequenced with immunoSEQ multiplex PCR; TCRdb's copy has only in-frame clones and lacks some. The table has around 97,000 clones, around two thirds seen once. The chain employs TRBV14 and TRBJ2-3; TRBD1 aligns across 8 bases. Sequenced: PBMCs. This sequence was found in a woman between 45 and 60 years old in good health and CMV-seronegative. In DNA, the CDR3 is TGTGCCAGCAGCCAAGAAGGACAGGGAGATACGCAGTATTTT. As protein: CASSQEGQGDTQYF.